These 27 T cell receptor beta chains originate from one sample sequenced in a study of cytotoxic CD8 clonotypes in ibrutinib-treated CLL. The repertoire was sequenced with immunoSEQ multiplex PCR; TCRdb's copy has only in-frame clones and lacks some. The sample holds about 130,000 clones, about four fifths seen once. The material was PBMCs, obtained after 12 months of ibrutinib treatment. These receptors all come from a human donor with chronic lymphocytic leukemia.

The rearrangement links TRBV10-3 to TRBJ2-7; D might be TRBD1 (5 bases). Germline V gives CDR1 ENHRY, CDR2 SYGVKD. V was cut by 3 bases and J by 1 base, with 7 bases left in between. The CDR3 has 13 amino acids. The CDR3 loop reads CAISDQGSYEQYF. The CDR3 nucleotides read TGTGCCATCAGTGACCAGGGTTCCTACGAGCAGTACTTC.

The chain employs TRBV7-9 and TRBJ1-1; no firm D call. Per germline, CDR1 SEHNR and CDR2 FQNEAQ (reference sequence). Trimming took 1 base from V and 6 from J, leaving 6 bases between them. The CDR3 totals 12 residues. The CDR3 DNA reads as TGTGCCAGCAGCTTAGAGACACCTGAAGCTTTCTTT. This translates into CASSLETPEAFF.

This sequence joins TRBV18 and TRBJ2-6; 8 bases agree with TRBD1. Germline loops: CDR1 KGHSH, CDR2 LQKENI. The length of the CDR3 is 18 residues. The V segment lost 1 base and the J segment 2 bases; nucleotides outside the gene matches: 7. The CDR3 is CASSPQPTGATGANVLTF. The CDR3 DNA reads TGTGCCAGCTCACCACAACCGACAGGGGCGACTGGGGCCAACGTCCTGACTTTC.

J is TRBJ1-2 and V is TRBV4-3, with D maybe TRBD1 (6 bases). CDR3 length: 16 residues. V lost 0 bases and J lost 8, with 19 bases in between. CDR1 and CDR2 (germline): LGHNA, YSLEER. CDR3 sequence: CASSQDRNRAGVGYTF. The CDR3, as DNA: TGCGCCAGCAGCCAAGATAGAAACAGGGCCGGCGTAGGCTACACCTTC.

The chain joins TRBV11-2 to TRBJ1-5, with a weak D call TRBD1 (5 bases). V lost 6 bases and J lost 3, with 24 bases in between. This CDR3 region has 18 residues. Germline CDR1 reads SGHAT; CDR2 reads FQNNGV. CDR3 sequence (DNA): TGTGCCAGCAGTTATAAGGCGTTGGGCAGGGACCTCAATCAGCCCCAGCATTTT. Amino acid sequence: CASSYKALGRDLNQPQHF.

The chain couples TRBV4-2 to TRBJ2-5; no clear D gene. The CDR3 length is 15 residues. V lost 0 bases and J lost 5, with 13 bases in between. Germline assignment: CDR1 LGHNA and CDR2 YNFKEQ. CDR3 sequence (DNA): TGTGCCAGCAGCCAAGATTCTAGTAAGGTGGAGACCCAGTACTTC. It codes for CASSQDSSKVETQYF.

This clone was observed a single time. The chain employs TRBV30 and TRBJ2-7, with unresolved D. Germline CDR1 and CDR2: GTSNPN and SVGIG (reference sequence). CDR3 length equals 12 residues. The germline V and J ends were trimmed by 3 bases and 4 bases, with 10 bases remaining between them. The CDR3 DNA follows: TGTGCCTGGAGACAGAGTCTTTACGAGCAGTACTTC. This gives the protein CAWRQSLYEQYF.

This chain uses TRBV28 with TRBJ2-1; perhaps TRBD2 as D (7 bases). The V end lost 4 bases, the J end lost 8 bases, and 12 bases lay between the germline ends. This CDR3 is built from 13 residues. CDR1 is MDHEN and CDR2 is SYDVKM in the germline V gene. The CDR3 protein is CASSSWEGDEQFF. The DNA of the CDR3 is TGTGCCAGCAGTTCGTGGGAGGGGGATGAGCAGTTCTTC.

In its sample, this clone was seen a few times. The chain couples TRBV18 to TRBJ1-5; D not resolved. Between the trimmed V and J ends, which lost 5 bases and 5 bases, there was a span of 7 bases. The germline V gene encodes CDR1 KGHSH and CDR2 LQKENI. The CDR3 contains 12 residues. CDR3 loop: CASSDGDQPQHF. CDR3 nucleotide sequence: TGTGCCAGCTCAGATGGAGATCAGCCCCAGCATTTT.

As concerns this clone: Germline is not matched at one junction end, which may reflect a read error. The rearrangement uses TRBV7-9 and TRBJ1-1; 7 bases match TRBD1. The CDR3 is 13 residues long. Germline V gives CDR1 SEHNR, CDR2 FQNEAQ (reference sequence). The CDR3 loop reads CASSLGRGTAPPF. For the CDR3, the DNA is TGTGCCAGCAGCTTAGGCCGCGGGACAGCTCCTCCGTTT.

V gene TRBV11-2 combines with J gene TRBJ2-7; D unresolved. The CDR3 runs to 13 residues. Germline CDR1 SGHAT, CDR2 FQNNGV. V was shortened by 1 base and J by 3 bases, with 7 bases between the two germline ends. In DNA, the CDR3 is TGTGCCAGCAGCTTAGGCCAATACTACGAGCAGTACTTC. Translation: CASSLGQYYEQYF.

The chain employs TRBV30 and TRBJ1-3; D remains ambiguous. V shed 2 bases and J shed 4 bases, with 12 bases lying between them. Looked up from germline, CDR1 is GTSNPN and CDR2 is SVGIG (reference sequence). The CDR3 is 14 amino acids. This CDR3 reads CAWSRGHEGNTIYF. In nucleotides, the CDR3 is TGTGCCTGGAGTCGAGGGCATGAGGGAAACACCATATATTTT.

The CDR3: CASSLAVRGQETQYF. The CDR3 bases are TGTGCCAGCAGCTTAGCGGTCCGGGGTCAAGAGACCCAGTACTTC. This chain connects TRBV7-9 to TRBJ2-5, with a possible D match to TRBD2 (5 bases). CDR1 SEHNR and CDR2 FQNEAQ come from the germline V gene (reference sequence). Trimming took off 0 bases at V and 2 bases at J, with 10 bases between the two ends. This CDR3 comprises 15 residues.

The chain couples TRBV18 to TRBJ1-4; TRBD1 aligns across 10 bases. Germline V lookup: CDR1 KGHSH, CDR2 LQKENI. V shed 3 bases, J shed 6 bases, and the junction held 4 bases outside the gene matches. This CDR3 is built from 15 residues. The CDR3 loop reads CASSPRQGADEKLFF. The DNA for the CDR3 is TGTGCCAGCTCACCCAGACAGGGGGCGGATGAAAAACTGTTTTTT.

In this sample, this clone turned up a few times. This CDR3 reads CASSFGVEPQHF. CDR3 nucleotides: TGTGCCAGCAGCTTCGGAGTAGAGCCCCAGCATTTT. The chain employs TRBV7-9 and TRBJ1-5; D uncertain. Trimming took off 3 bases at V and 8 bases at J, with 8 bases between the two ends. In germline, CDR1 is SEHNR, CDR2 FQNEAQ (reference sequence). CDR3 length: 12 amino acids.

This chain links TRBV10-3 with TRBJ2-7, with 7 bases aligning to TRBD2. CDR3 length: 12 amino acids. With V trimmed by 10 bases and J by 5 bases, 8 bases remained unmatched. Germline V gene sequence: CDR1 ENHRY, CDR2 SYGVKD. The CDR3 sequence: CATGGEGNEQYF. CDR3 bases: TGTGCCACTGGAGGGGAGGGGAACGAGCAGTACTTC.

This chain connects TRBV9 to TRBJ2-1; the D is unclear. Germline assignment: CDR1 SGDLS and CDR2 YYNGEE. The CDR3 runs 13 residues. Trimming pared 4 bases from V and 8 bases from J, leaving 13 bases between. Here the CDR3 reads CASSSDKRDEQFF. CDR3 nucleotides: TGTGCCAGCAGCTCAGATAAGCGCGATGAGCAGTTCTTC.

The chain links TRBV9 to TRBJ2-1, with 7 bases aligning to TRBD2. Germline CDR1 and CDR2: SGDLS and YYNGEE. V lost 0 bases and J lost 6; bases outside the gene matches: 6. The CDR3 runs to 15 residues. DNA of the CDR3: TGTGCCAGCAGCGTAGAAATAGCGGGCTCCAATGAGCAGTTCTTC. Its protein product is CASSVEIAGSNEQFF.

CDR3 region: CASSQLQGAGYGYTF. The CDR3 region has the DNA TGCGCCAGCAGCCAGCTACAGGGGGCGGGCTATGGCTACACCTTC. This chain uses TRBV4-3 with TRBJ1-2, with 9 nucleotides matching TRBD1. Germline V gene sequence: CDR1 LGHNA, CDR2 YSLEER. The CDR3 loop spans 15 amino acids. The junction had 6 bases not matched to a gene; V was cut back by 3 bases and J by 4 bases.

V is TRBV19 and J is TRBJ2-5; 7 bases map to TRBD2. J was trimmed by 4 bases and V by 5 bases; bases with no gene match: 7. CDR3 length: 14 residues. CDR1 and CDR2 (germline): LNHDA, SQIVND (reference sequence). CDR3 DNA: TGTGCCAGTAGTGTGGGAGGGCTGGGAGAGACCCAGTACTTC. It yields the protein CASSVGGLGETQYF.

The J gene is TRBJ2-4, the V gene TRBV7-9; D is unresolved. In germline, CDR1 is SEHNR, CDR2 FQNEAQ (reference sequence). V gave up 1 base and J gave up 0 bases, with 7 bases separating them. The CDR3 is 15 amino acids. CDR3 DNA sequence: TGTGCCAGCAGCTTAGACGGTATAGCCAAAAACATTCAGTACTTC. This sequence encodes CASSLDGIAKNIQYF. Full variable domain (remainder filled in from reference TRBV7-9 and TRBJ2-4): DTGVSQNPRHKITKRGQNVTFRCDPISEHNRLYWYRQTLGQGPEFLTYFQNEAQLEKSRLLSDRFSAERPKGSFSTLEIQRTEQGDSAMYLCASSLDGIAKNIQYFGAGTRLSVL.

The rearrangement links TRBV4-3 to TRBJ1-5; D call uncertain. The CDR3 sequence is 13 residues long. Between the trimmed V and J ends, which lost 1 base and 4 bases, there was a span of 5 bases. Looked up from germline, CDR1 is LGHNA and CDR2 is YSLEER. The CDR3 loop is CASSQAGNQPQHF. The DNA for the CDR3 is TGCGCCAGCAGCCAAGCGGGTAATCAGCCCCAGCATTTT.

This clone was seen once. The chain couples TRBV18 to TRBJ2-7; D assignment may be TRBD1 or TRBD2 (5 bases each). CDR3 length equals 13 residues. The germline V gene encodes CDR1 KGHSH and CDR2 LQKENI. V shed 6 bases and J shed 2 bases, with 11 bases lying between them. The CDR3 region is CASSPGPTYEQYF. For the CDR3, the DNA is TGTGCCAGCTCCCCGGGACCAACCTACGAGCAGTACTTC.

About this clone itself: Sequence at one end of the junction differs from germline and may be a read error. The genes are TRBV29-1 and TRBJ2-7; tentative D call: TRBD2 (5 bases). The CDR3 sequence is 14 residues long. Germline CDR1 is SQVTM and CDR2 is ANQGSEA. The CDR3 bases are TGCAGCGTTGCCTCCGGGGTAGTCTCCCACGAGCAGTACTTC. Its protein is CSVASGVVSHEQYF.

This chain connects TRBV9 to TRBJ2-1; TRBD2 matches 10 bases. The CDR3 consists of 16 residues. Germline V gene sequence: CDR1 SGDLS, CDR2 YYNGEE. V trimming: 0 bases; J trimming: 4 bases; junction bases outside the gene matches: 4. The DNA of the CDR3 is TGTGCCAGCAGCGTAGGAACTAGCGGGATGTACAATGAGCAGTTCTTC. Its translation is CASSVGTSGMYNEQFF.

The V and J genes are TRBV6-1 and TRBJ1-5, with D unresolved. V gave up 2 bases and J gave up 4 bases, with 12 bases separating them. The germline V gene has CDR1 MNHNS and CDR2 SASEGT. This CDR3 is 15 amino acids long. In DNA, the CDR3 is TGTGCCAGCAGTGAAAGGTTGCGGAATAATCAGCCCCAGCATTTT. As protein: CASSERLRNNQPQHF.

This chain uses TRBV19 with TRBJ1-4; D is ambiguous. V lost 2 bases and J 5 bases, leaving 9 bases between the germline ends. Germline CDR1 is LNHDA and CDR2 is SQIVND (reference sequence). The CDR3 has 14 residues. The CDR3 loop is CASSIQSPNEKLFF. The CDR3 nucleotides are TGTGCCAGTAGTATACAGAGCCCGAATGAAAAACTGTTTTTT.